This TCR beta chain was captured by sequencing in a study of blood T cells in healthy people across ages. With regard to this clonotype: Its antigen is undetermined.

It was with a sample-barcoded 5' primer and a J-beta primer mix that a second PCR of roughly 7 to 12 cycles was run. Every individual sample yielded 2.5 million or more paired-end reads (each containing CDR3). TCRdb called the 5' RACE reads again in MiXCR, with one record for every CDR3 protein. This table holds hundreds of thousands of distinct CDR3 sequences, about 56% found once. This CDR3 contains 14 residues. Deletions cut 7 bases from V and 1 base from J, with 11 bases between. Points from the study as a whole: Unknown donor CMV status possibly confounded expanded clonotype changes. Long-lived donors carried more naive CD4+ cells and greater diversity than aged donors. PBMCs left unsorted prevented a conclusive naive versus antigen-experienced comparison.

This clonotype originated in a man in his forties or fifties in good health. The sequencing input was blood. This sequence joins TRBV12-3 or TRBV12-4 and TRBJ2-1, with TRBD2 as a possible D gene (6 bases). CDR3 amino acids: CASTPGRSYNEQFF. The CDR3 DNA reads as TGTGCCAGCACCCCTGGGAGGTCCTACAATGAGCAGTTCTTC.